These 9 T cell receptor beta chains share one sample of origin, sequenced in a study of graft-versus-host responses after intestinal transplantation. Generated by immunoSEQ multiplex PCR, the TCRdb table keeps only in-frame clones and is missing some. Of over 90,000 clones in the sample, approximately 93% were seen once. Antigen specificity for these receptors is unknown. The specimen was unstimulated CD8+ T cells sorted from spleen or lymph node cells, collected before intestinal transplant. These receptors all come from a human donor who received an intestinal transplant.

The V call is TRBV7-9, the J call TRBJ1-2; the D is unclear. The CDR3 is made up of 10 amino acids. Germline values: CDR1 SEHNR, CDR2 FQNEAQ (reference sequence). Trimming pared 5 bases from V and 5 bases from J, leaving 3 bases between. The CDR3 DNA follows: TGTGCCAGCAGCGAGTATGGCTACACCTTC. This translates into CASSEYGYTF.

In DNA, the CDR3 is TGTGCCAGCAGCAATCCGTCGGGCCGAGGGGCCCAGTACTTC. Translated: CASSNPSGRGAQYF. The V gene is TRBV21-1, the J gene TRBJ2-5. TRBV21-1 is flagged as a pseudogene. The CDR3 consists of 14 residues.

The gene calls are TRBV5-4 and TRBJ2-2; no definite D call. Trimming took off 4 bases at V and 5 bases at J, with 21 bases between the two ends. From germline, CDR1 is SGHNT and CDR2 YYREEE (reference sequence). The CDR3 has 17 residues. The CDR3 sequence is CASSPVEVAPTTGELFF. The CDR3 DNA reads TGTGCCAGCAGCCCCGTCGAAGTAGCCCCTACAACCGGGGAGCTGTTTTTT.

The CDR3 coding sequence is TGTGCCAGCAGCTTCTTCCAGGGGGTGAACACTGAAGCTTTCTTT. Its protein product is CASSFFQGVNTEAFF. The chain carries TRBV11-2 and TRBJ1-1, with 7 bases aligning to TRBD1. The junction had 4 bases not matched to a gene; V was cut back by 3 bases and J by 0 bases. The CDR3 extends over 15 amino acids. Germline-derived CDR1 and CDR2 are SGHAT and FQNNGV.

V gene TRBV5-1 combines with J gene TRBJ2-5, with D tentatively TRBD2 (5 bases). The CDR3 loop spans 13 amino acids. The germline V gene has CDR1 SGHRS and CDR2 YFSETQ. V lost 2 bases and J lost 7, with 12 bases in between. CDR3 nucleotide sequence: TGCGCCAGCAGCTTAGGTAGCGAAGGGACCCAGTACTTC. It translates to CASSLGSEGTQYF.

The J gene is TRBJ1-2, the V gene TRBV11-1; 10 bases are shared with TRBD1. Germline V lookup: CDR1 SGHAT, CDR2 FQDESV (reference sequence). This CDR3 is 13 amino acids long. Trimming removed 4 bases from V and 8 bases from J; junction bases left unmatched: 4. This chain's CDR3 is CASSSTGGWGYTF. The CDR3, as DNA: TGTGCCAGCAGCTCGACAGGGGGCTGGGGCTACACCTTC.

The chain is built from TRBV7-6 and TRBJ1-1, with 7 bases lining up with TRBD1. CDR1 is SGHVS, CDR2 FNYEAQ, per germline. V gave up 5 bases and J gave up 1 base; unmatched junction bases: 10. CDR3 size: 16 residues. The CDR3 is CASSPNRGLGNTEAFF. Written as DNA, the CDR3 is TGTGCCAGCAGCCCCAACAGGGGTCTGGGGAACACTGAAGCTTTCTTT. The complete variable domain, with remaining parts taken from reference TRBV7-6 and TRBJ1-1, reads GAGVSQSPRYKVTKRGQDVALRCDPISGHVSLYWYRQALGQGPEFLTYFNYEAQQDKSGLPNDRFSAERPEGSISTLTIQRTEQRDSAMYRCASSPNRGLGNTEAFFGQGTRLTVV.

J is TRBJ1-1 and V is TRBV19, with a possible D match to TRBD1 (5 bases). V shed 8 bases and J shed 4 bases, with 23 bases lying between them. The CDR3 is made up of 16 amino acids. Germline CDR1 reads LNHDA; CDR2 reads SQIVND (reference sequence). This chain's CDR3 is CASLPSGPNGATEAFF. CDR3 in DNA: TGTGCCAGTCTACCTTCGGGGCCTAATGGGGCCACTGAAGCTTTCTTT.

The chain employs TRBV11-2 and TRBJ2-1; D could derive from TRBD1 or TRBD2 (5 bases each). The V end lost 6 bases, the J end lost 3 bases, and 18 bases lay between the germline ends. In germline, CDR1 is SGHAT, CDR2 FQNNGV. The CDR3 covers 16 residues. The DNA of the CDR3 is TGTGCCAGCAGACTCAACAGCTGGGACGTCTACAATGAGCAGTTCTTC. It encodes CASRLNSWDVYNEQFF.